This TCR beta chain comes out of a study of long-term antiretroviral therapy in people with HIV. Germline V lookup: CDR1 SGHDT, CDR2 YYEEEE. V was shortened by 0 bases and J by 3 bases, with 13 bases between the two germline ends. The CDR3 is made up of 16 amino acids. A v3.0 immunoSEQ assay was performed at survey level. TCRdb keeps only in-frame clones here, not all; method: immunoSEQ multiplex PCR. The data contain 35,000 to 45,000 clones, 80% of them seen just once; the ten biggest clones take up approximately 5.5%. This chain joins TRBV5-6 and TRBJ1-5, with no clear D. The sequence came from a man aged 25-40 years with HIV. The source material was unsorted PBMCs, sampled 3.4 years after starting antiretroviral therapy. The CDR3 sequence: CASSLAADRVNQPQHF. The CDR3 DNA is TGTGCCAGCAGCTTGGCCGCGGACCGAGTCAATCAGCCCCAGCATTTT.